This T cell receptor beta chain was sequenced during a study of T-cell memory formation after mild COVID-19. Study overall: Most TCR clusters belonged to a single donor.

This CDR3 contains 14 residues. V was pared by 5 bases and J by 9 bases, with 9 bases of the junction left unmatched. CDR1 is LNHDA and CDR2 is SQIVND in the germline V gene (reference sequence). This clonotype was counted between two and nine times. What it binds is not known. 5'RACE, which relied on constant-segment primers, yielded TCR alpha and TCR beta cDNA libraries carrying sample barcodes and UMIs. TCRdb re-called the 5' RACE reads through MiXCR, storing one row per CDR3 protein. The data hold roughly 560,000 distinct CDR3 sequences, with about a fifth observed a single time. Study-level findings and limits: CD4/CD8 balance held among clones contracting day 15 to 85, and later expanders leaned CD4+. Some responding clones appeared in pre-infection memory, suggesting cross-reactive memory joined.

The V and J genes are TRBV19 and TRBJ2-1, with 8 positions matching TRBD1. Material: PBMCs or a T cell subset sorted from them (not recorded which). The receptor comes from an adult woman who had mild COVID-19 (a few samples of this study predate the infection). Cell type and time point are not known. The CDR3 region is CASSYPDRGSEQFF. The CDR3 DNA follows: TGTGCCAGTAGTTATCCCGACAGGGGCAGTGAGCAGTTCTTC. Drawing the rest from reference TRBV19 and TRBJ2-1, the complete variable domain is DGGITQSPKYLFRKEGQNVTLSCEQNLNHDAMYWYRQDPGQGLRLIYYSQIVNDFQKGDIAEGYSVSREKKESFPLTVTSAQKNPTAFYLCASSYPDRGSEQFFGPGTRLTVL.